The 14 T cell receptor beta chains reported below all come from one sample, sequenced in a study of OX40 agonist ivuxolimab in advanced cancers. Data came from immunoSEQ multiplex PCR; TCRdb stores just in-frame clones and leaves some out. The data hold tens of thousands of clones, with roughly four fifths observed a single time. The specimen comprised CD4+ or CD8+ T cells sorted from blood, sampled in a trial of the OX40 agonist ivuxolimab. The receptors were gathered from an adult with an advanced solid tumor such as melanoma, head and neck, liver or kidney cancer.

The CDR3 coding sequence is TGTGCCAGCAGCCGAGGGACAGGGGGTATTGGGGCCAACGTCCTGACTTTC. Protein: CASSRGTGGIGANVLTF. This chain links TRBV7-3 with TRBJ2-6; 11 bases agree with TRBD1. Germline CDR1 SGHTA, CDR2 FQGTGA. The trim removed 5 bases at V and 3 bases at J, leaving 6 bases unmatched. The CDR3 extends over 17 amino acids.

The gene calls are TRBV5-1 and TRBJ2-5; D tentatively reads TRBD1 or TRBD2 (5 bases each). Germline assignment: CDR1 SGHRS and CDR2 YFSETQ. V lost 2 bases to trimming and J lost 2 bases, with 7 bases between them. The CDR3 length is 13 residues. The CDR3 nucleotides are TGCGCCAGCAGCTTCGGGGCTCAAGAGACCCAGTACTTC. This gives the protein CASSFGAQETQYF.

The rearrangement uses TRBV29-1 and TRBJ2-1; TRBD1 matches 7 bases. The germline V gene has CDR1 SQVTM and CDR2 ANQGSEA. This CDR3 has 15 amino acids. After removal of 6 bases from V and 3 bases from J, the junction contained 11 bases not matched to a gene. CDR3 coding DNA: TGCAGCGTCGCCATCCTCGACAGGGACTACAATGAGCAGTTCTTC. Translated, it gives CSVAILDRDYNEQFF.

The rearrangement uses TRBV5-4 and TRBJ2-5; D may be TRBD2 (7 bases). Trimming pared 2 bases from V and 6 bases from J, leaving 14 bases between. This CDR3 is built from 14 residues. Germline values: CDR1 SGHNT, CDR2 YYREEE (reference sequence). The DNA of the CDR3 is TGTGCCAGCAGCTTTGGGGGAGGGGGGAAGACCCAGTACTTC. Translated: CASSFGGGGKTQYF.

The rearrangement joins TRBV6-5 to TRBJ2-5; a possible D gene is TRBD2 (6 bases). Germline lookup yields CDR1 MNHEY and CDR2 SVGAGI. V gave up 6 bases and J gave up 1 base, with 15 bases separating them. The CDR3 runs 15 residues. The CDR3 protein is CASRRTGTLQETQYF. In DNA, the CDR3 is TGTGCCAGCAGAAGAACCGGGACTCTCCAAGAGACCCAGTACTTC.

In this sample, this clone turned up a few times. The chain links TRBV7-9 to TRBJ1-2; 7 positions match TRBD1. The CDR3 consists of 15 residues. CDR1 SEHNR and CDR2 FQNEAQ come from the germline V gene (reference sequence). V was clipped by 1 base and J by 6 bases; unmatched bases: 8. In DNA, the CDR3 is TGTGCCAGCAGCTTAGAGGTGGCCAGGGGGAATGGCTACACCTTC. The encoded protein is CASSLEVARGNGYTF.

The count of this clone is one. J is TRBJ1-2 and V is TRBV10-2; 10 bases fit TRBD1. Germline-derived CDR1 and CDR2 are WSHSY and SAAADI. V trimming: 4 bases; J trimming: 7 bases; junction bases outside the gene matches: 9. There are 15 residues in the CDR3. The DNA for the CDR3 is TGCGCCAGCAGTGCACCGACAGGGGGCAAACCTGGCTACACCTTC. The encoded protein is CASSAPTGGKPGYTF.

This chain uses TRBV5-1 with TRBJ1-6, with D perhaps matching TRBD1 (5 bases). The germline gives CDR1 SGHRS, CDR2 YFSETQ. Trimming took 4 bases from V and 6 from J, leaving 14 bases between them. The CDR3 runs to 15 residues. The CDR3 sequence: CASSHRDGANSPLHF. The CDR3 nucleotides are TGCGCCAGCAGCCACCGGGACGGTGCTAATTCACCCCTCCACTTT.

This clone has more than one count but fewer than ten. The chain has TRBV27 and TRBJ1-2; D is unresolved. Per germline, CDR1 MNHEY and CDR2 SMNVEV (reference sequence). Deletions cut 8 bases from V and 6 bases from J, with 7 bases between. The CDR3 sequence is 10 residues long. CDR3 protein: CASPRDGYTF. CDR3 in DNA: TGTGCCAGCCCTAGGGATGGCTACACCTTC.

Relative to its sample, this clone is medium-sized. This chain links TRBV10-3 with TRBJ2-3, with a weak D call TRBD2 (6 bases). CDR1 ENHRY and CDR2 SYGVKD come from the germline V gene. The CDR3 contains 14 residues. V gave up 6 bases and J gave up 0 bases, with 10 bases separating them. The CDR3 DNA follows: TGTGCCATCAGATCCCTAGCGAGCACAGATACGCAGTATTTT. Amino acid sequence: CAIRSLASTDTQYF.

This chain joins TRBV6-6 and TRBJ1-1; TRBD1 aligns across 8 bases. J lost 0 bases, V lost 5 bases, and 2 bases had no gene match. CDR1 MNHNY and CDR2 SVGAGI come from the germline V gene (reference sequence). The CDR3 consists of 14 residues. The CDR3 DNA reads TGTGCCAGCAGTCTACAGGGGGTGAACACTGAAGCTTTCTTT. This gives the protein CASSLQGVNTEAFF.

The chain couples TRBV6-1 to TRBJ1-2; D is uncertain. The V and J ends lost 3 bases and 4 bases respectively, with 18 bases between them. Germline V gives CDR1 MNHNS, CDR2 SASEGT. This CDR3 spans 16 amino acids. The CDR3 DNA sequence: TGTGCCAGCAGTGAGTTTGAGGGCTCCCTGGGCTATGGCTACACCTTC. Translation gives CASSEFEGSLGYGYTF.

The chain links TRBV30 to TRBJ1-3; weak D call: TRBD1 (6 bases). CDR3 length: 15 amino acids. Trimming removed 0 bases from V and 4 bases from J, with 13 bases in between. The germline V gene encodes CDR1 GTSNPN and CDR2 SVGIG (reference sequence). The CDR3 bases are TGTGCCTGGAGTGTACCCGCAGGGGCGGGAAACACCATATATTTT. Protein product: CAWSVPAGAGNTIYF. Based on the CDR3 plus reference TRBV30 and TRBJ1-3, the full variable domain is SQTIHQWPATLVQPVGSPLSLECTVEGTSNPNLYWYRQAAGRGLQLLFYSVGIGQISSEVPQNLSASRPQDRQFILSSKKLLLSDSGFYLCAWSVPAGAGNTIYFGEGSWLTVV.

The chain joins TRBV19 to TRBJ2-5; the D is unclear. The V and J ends lost 4 bases and 5 bases respectively, with 5 bases between them. Germline V gene data show CDR1 as LNHDA and CDR2 as SQIVND (reference sequence). The CDR3 length is 11 residues. CDR3 coding DNA: TGTGCCAGTAGTACCCGGGAGACCCAGTACTTC. This encodes CASSTRETQYF.